The 20 T cell receptor beta chains in this list originate from one sample, sequenced in a study of CD8+ T cells in alopecia areata. Documented treatment: oral pan-JAK inhibitor, 5-10 mg twice daily. Once RNA had been extracted, it was reverse transcribed into cDNA to act as the sequencing template. Here immunoSEQ multiplex PCR was the method, and the copy in TCRdb shows in-frame clones only, minus some. The sample contains some 120,000 clones, about 60% of which appear only once. This sample comprised CD8+ T cells sorted from blood, obtained at week 24, from a patient treated with tofacitinib. The receptors originated from a human donor with alopecia areata.

The CDR3 DNA reads as TGTGCCAGCAGCTTAACTACTAGTCCAGATACGCAGTATTTT. Protein sequence: CASSLTTSPDTQYF. The rearrangement joins TRBV7-2 to TRBJ2-3; D perhaps matches TRBD2 (5 bases). There are 14 residues in the CDR3. The germline V and J ends were trimmed by 2 bases and 4 bases, with 10 bases remaining between them. Germline V gene lookup returns CDR1 SGHTA and CDR2 FQGNSA.

V and J are TRBV7-9 and TRBJ2-3, with 10 bases identical to TRBD2. The CDR3 covers 16 residues. Trimming removed 3 bases from V and 2 bases from J; junction bases left unmatched: 5. Germline V CDR1 and CDR2: SEHNR, FQNEAQ (reference sequence). The CDR3 sequence is CASSFSSGGYTDTQYF. The CDR3 coding sequence is TGTGCCAGCAGCTTTTCTAGCGGGGGCTACACAGATACGCAGTATTTT.

This clone is a singleton in its sample. The chain joins TRBV27 to TRBJ1-5, with 11 bases matching TRBD1. V shed 5 bases and J 6 bases; nucleotides not matched to a gene: 6. This CDR3 has 15 amino acids. Germline CDR1 MNHEY, CDR2 SMNVEV (reference sequence). CDR3 sequence reads: CASSPGQGAAQPQHF. The CDR3 DNA reads as TGTGCCAGCAGTCCAGGACAGGGGGCGGCTCAGCCCCAGCATTTT.

The rearrangement uses TRBV30 and TRBJ1-2; no definite D call. V was trimmed by 0 bases and J by 8 bases, leaving 10 bases between them. The CDR3 sequence is 12 residues long. Germline CDR1 reads GTSNPN; CDR2 reads SVGIG (reference sequence). The CDR3 DNA follows: TGTGCCTGGAGTGTCGGAGTAGGCGGCTACACCTTC. Protein sequence: CAWSVGVGGYTF.

The chain joins TRBV30 to TRBJ2-7, with unresolved D. The CDR3 loop spans 13 amino acids. V lost 0 bases and J lost 0, with 6 bases in between. Per the germline V gene, CDR1 is GTSNPN and CDR2 is SVGIG (reference sequence). CDR3 amino acids: CAWSVGPSYEQYF. CDR3 sequence (DNA): TGTGCCTGGAGTGTTGGACCCTCCTACGAGCAGTACTTC.

The table lists this clone with a few counts. The chain couples TRBV13 to TRBJ1-1; 10 bases align to TRBD1. The CDR3 has 15 amino acids. CDR1 and CDR2 (germline): PRHDT, FYEKMQ (reference sequence). With V trimmed by 4 bases and J by 3 bases, 5 bases remained unmatched. CDR3 sequence: CASSSSGTGDTEAFF. The CDR3 DNA reads TGTGCCAGCAGCTCTTCCGGGACAGGGGACACTGAAGCTTTCTTT.

Points on this clone: Other DNA sequences from this sample encode an identical CDR3 as well. The chain uses TRBV18 and TRBJ2-5, with D possibly being TRBD2 (5 bases). V was clipped by 2 bases and J by 4 bases, with 5 bases between them. The CDR3 has 12 residues. The germline CDR1 and CDR2 sequences are KGHSH and LQKENI. CDR3 sequence reads: CASSPGGETQYF. The DNA of the CDR3 is TGTGCCAGCTCACCAGGAGGAGAGACCCAGTACTTC.

This chain uses TRBV4-1 with TRBJ2-5; D remains ambiguous. The CDR3 covers 15 residues. Trimming pared 1 base from V and 3 bases from J, leaving 12 bases between. Germline V gene data show CDR1 as MGHRA and CDR2 as YSYEKL. The CDR3 sequence is CASSQGHGPEETQYF. The CDR3 DNA follows: TGCGCCAGCAGCCAAGGTCACGGGCCCGAAGAGACCCAGTACTTC.

The rearrangement joins TRBV29-1 to TRBJ2-7; D may be TRBD1 (6 bases). Germline loops: CDR1 SQVTM, CDR2 ANQGSEA. There are 11 residues in the CDR3. V lost 5 bases and J lost 6, with 11 bases in between. The CDR3 DNA reads as TGCAGCGTTCGAGGGACAATCGAGCAGTACTTC. Translation gives CSVRGTIEQYF.

The V and J genes are TRBV27 and TRBJ1-2, with D unresolved. The V and J ends lost 6 bases and 10 bases respectively, with 18 bases between them. The CDR3 loop spans 13 amino acids. Germline CDR1 is MNHEY and CDR2 is SMNVEV (reference sequence). CDR3 loop: CASSSGRAGDYTF. For the CDR3, the DNA is TGTGCCAGCAGCTCCGGGAGGGCTGGGGACTACACCTTC.

The J gene is TRBJ1-2, the V gene TRBV29-1; D remains ambiguous. The CDR3 extends over 12 amino acids. CDR1 is SQVTM, CDR2 ANQGSEA, per germline. The ends were cut back, 6 bases at V and 7 bases at J, with 15 bases in the middle. The CDR3 reads CSVDKGGAGYTF. The CDR3 region has the DNA TGCAGCGTCGACAAAGGAGGCGCTGGCTACACCTTC.

This sequence joins TRBV6-1 and TRBJ1-1, with a weak D call TRBD1 (6 bases). Germline V gene data show CDR1 as MNHNS and CDR2 as SASEGT. Trimming stripped 10 bases from V and 2 bases from J, with 11 bases between. The CDR3 totals 12 residues. The CDR3 loop reads CATKTGNTEAFF. The CDR3 DNA reads TGTGCCACCAAGACAGGAAACACTGAAGCTTTCTTT.

The rearrangement links TRBV12-5 to TRBJ1-5; D may be TRBD1 (6 bases). Germline V lookup: CDR1 LGHNT, CDR2 FRNRAP. The length of the CDR3 is 14 residues. Trimming pared 6 bases from V and 6 bases from J, leaving 15 bases between. The CDR3 DNA is TGTGCTAGTGGACAACAGGGAGCGGGTCAGCCCCAGCATTTT. It codes for CASGQQGAGQPQHF.

The chain carries TRBV2 and TRBJ2-1; the D gene is possibly TRBD2 (6 bases). CDR1 and CDR2 (germline): SNHLY, FYNNEI. Trimming removed 10 bases from V and 6 bases from J, with 16 bases in between. The CDR3 covers 13 residues. CDR3 residues: CATGPGELNEQFF. CDR3 DNA sequence: TGTGCCACCGGTCCGGGGGAACTCAATGAGCAGTTCTTC.

There are a few counts of this clone. This rearrangement joins TRBV9 to TRBJ2-3, with D unclear. CDR3 length: 13 residues. The V and J ends lost 4 bases and 10 bases respectively, with 16 bases between them. From germline, CDR1 is SGDLS and CDR2 YYNGEE. The CDR3 is CASSPPYGEAQYF. CDR3 nucleotide sequence: TGTGCCAGCAGCCCACCGTACGGCGAGGCGCAGTATTTT.

The chain employs TRBV4-1 and TRBJ2-7, with D possibly called TRBD1 or TRBD2 (5 bases each). V was shortened by 0 bases and J by 3 bases, with 18 bases between the two germline ends. The CDR3 is 17 amino acids. Per germline, CDR1 MGHRA and CDR2 YSYEKL. The CDR3 coding sequence is TGCGCCAGCAGCCAAGATGGAGGACGGACAAACTACTACGAGCAGTACTTC. It encodes CASSQDGGRTNYYEQYF.

J is TRBJ1-5 and V is TRBV25-1; 9 positions match TRBD1. With V trimmed by 2 bases and J by 6 bases, 5 bases remained unmatched. CDR1 and CDR2 (germline): MGHDK, SYGVNS. The CDR3 runs 15 residues. The chain's CDR3 is CASSEGGQGPQPQHF. CDR3 nucleotides: TGTGCCAGCAGTGAAGGGGGACAGGGCCCTCAGCCCCAGCATTTT.

This clone was seen more than once but under ten times. V is TRBV29-1 and J is TRBJ2-1; D is possibly TRBD2 (6 bases). CDR3 length: 14 residues. Germline lookup yields CDR1 SQVTM and CDR2 ANQGSEA. Trimming cost V 6 bases and J 2 bases, with 14 bases left between them. CDR3 DNA sequence: TGCAGCGTGCGACTAGGAGAGACCTACAATGAGCAGTTCTTC. Translated: CSVRLGETYNEQFF.

This clone was seen a few times. At one boundary the junction diverges from the germline segment, which might be a read error. The CDR3 here is CASSLVGTYLLGF. In DNA, the CDR3 is TGTGCCAGCAGCTTAGTGGGGACTTACCTTCTGGGTTTC. V and J are TRBV11-1 and TRBJ1-2, with D possibly matching TRBD1 (5 bases). Germline CDR1 and CDR2: SGHAT and FQDESV (reference sequence). The CDR3 totals 13 residues.

V usage is TRBV11-1 and J usage is TRBJ1-1; TRBD1 might be the D (5 bases). Trimming cost V 2 bases and J 1 base, with 8 bases left between them. Germline lookup yields CDR1 SGHAT and CDR2 FQDESV (reference sequence). The CDR3 has 14 residues. CDR3 protein: CASSLSGSNTEAFF. CDR3 nucleotide sequence: TGTGCCAGCAGCTTATCAGGGTCGAACACTGAAGCTTTCTTT.